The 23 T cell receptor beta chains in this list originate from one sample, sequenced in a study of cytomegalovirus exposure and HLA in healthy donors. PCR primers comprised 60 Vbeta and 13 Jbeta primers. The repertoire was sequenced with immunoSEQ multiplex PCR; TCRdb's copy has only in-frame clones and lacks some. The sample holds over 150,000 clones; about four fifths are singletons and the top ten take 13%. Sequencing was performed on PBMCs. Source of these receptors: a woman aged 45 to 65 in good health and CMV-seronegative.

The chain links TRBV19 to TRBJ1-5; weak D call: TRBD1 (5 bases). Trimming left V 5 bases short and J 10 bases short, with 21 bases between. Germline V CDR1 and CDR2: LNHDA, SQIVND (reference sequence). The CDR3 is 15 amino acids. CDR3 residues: CASSSLRGQSSPQHF. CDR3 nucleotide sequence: TGTGCCAGTAGTTCTCTTAGGGGCCAATCCTCACCCCAGCATTTT. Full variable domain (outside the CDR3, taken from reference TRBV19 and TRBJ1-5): DGGITQSPKYLFRKEGQNVTLSCEQNLNHDAMYWYRQDPGQGLRLIYYSQIVNDFQKGDIAEGYSVSREKKESFPLTVTSAQKNPTAFYLCASSSLRGQSSPQHFGDGTRLSIL.

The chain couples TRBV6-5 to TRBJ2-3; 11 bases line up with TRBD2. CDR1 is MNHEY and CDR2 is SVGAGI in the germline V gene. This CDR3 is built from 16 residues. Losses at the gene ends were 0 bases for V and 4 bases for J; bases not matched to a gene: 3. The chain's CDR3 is CASSYSIAGGPDTQYF. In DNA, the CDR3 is TGTGCCAGCAGTTACTCTATAGCGGGAGGGCCAGATACGCAGTATTTT.

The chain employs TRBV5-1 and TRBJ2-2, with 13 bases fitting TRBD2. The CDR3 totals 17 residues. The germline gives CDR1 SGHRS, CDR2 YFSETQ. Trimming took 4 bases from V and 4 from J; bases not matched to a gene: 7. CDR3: CASSPRLAGGITGELFF. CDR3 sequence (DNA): TGCGCCAGCAGCCCCCGACTAGCGGGAGGTATCACCGGGGAGCTGTTTTTT.

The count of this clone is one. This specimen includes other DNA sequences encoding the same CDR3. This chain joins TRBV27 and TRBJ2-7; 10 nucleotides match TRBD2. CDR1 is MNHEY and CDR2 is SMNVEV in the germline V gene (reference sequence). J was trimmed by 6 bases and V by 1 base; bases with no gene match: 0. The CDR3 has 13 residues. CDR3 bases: TGTGCCAGCAGTTTATTAGCGGGAGGCGAGCAGTACTTC. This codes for CASSLLAGGEQYF.

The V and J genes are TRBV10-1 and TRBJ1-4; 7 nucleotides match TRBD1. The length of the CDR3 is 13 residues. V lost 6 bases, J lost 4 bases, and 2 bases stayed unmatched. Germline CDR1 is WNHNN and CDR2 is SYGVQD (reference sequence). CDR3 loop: CASRTGINEKLFF. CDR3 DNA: TGCGCCAGCAGGACAGGGATTAATGAAAAACTGTTTTTT.

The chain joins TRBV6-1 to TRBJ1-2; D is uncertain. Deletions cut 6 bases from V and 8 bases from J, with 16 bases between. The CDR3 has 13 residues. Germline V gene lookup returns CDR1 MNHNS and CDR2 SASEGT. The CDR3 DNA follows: TGTGCCAGCAGCGATTCGGAGGCCTGGGGCTACACCTTC. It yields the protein CASSDSEAWGYTF.

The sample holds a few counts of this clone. DNA for the CDR3: TGTGCCAGCAGCTTAGCTACTAGTTCCTACAATGAGCAGTTCTTC. This codes for CASSLATSSYNEQFF. This chain links TRBV7-2 with TRBJ2-1; D might be TRBD2 (5 bases). Trimming pared 0 bases from V and 1 base from J, leaving 7 bases between. The germline gives CDR1 SGHTA, CDR2 FQGNSA. This CDR3 is 15 amino acids long.

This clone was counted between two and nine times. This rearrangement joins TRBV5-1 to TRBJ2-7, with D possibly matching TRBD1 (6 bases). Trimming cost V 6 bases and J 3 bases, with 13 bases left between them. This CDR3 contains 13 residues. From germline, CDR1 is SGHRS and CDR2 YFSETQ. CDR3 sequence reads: CASTTGQNYEQYF. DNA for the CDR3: TGCGCCAGCACAACTGGACAGAACTACGAGCAGTACTTC.

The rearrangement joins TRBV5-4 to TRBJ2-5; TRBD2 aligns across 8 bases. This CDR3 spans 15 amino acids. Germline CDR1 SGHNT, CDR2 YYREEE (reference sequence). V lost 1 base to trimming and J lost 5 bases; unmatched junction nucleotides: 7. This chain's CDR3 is CASSLSGGEQETQYF. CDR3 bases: TGTGCCAGCAGCTTGAGCGGGGGCGAGCAGGAGACCCAGTACTTC. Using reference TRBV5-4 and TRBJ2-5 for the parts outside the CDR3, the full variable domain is ETGVTQSPTHLIKTRGQQVTLRCSSQSGHNTVSWYQQALGQGPQFIFQYYREEENGRGNFPPRFSGLQFPNYSSELNVNALELDDSALYLCASSLSGGEQETQYFGPGTRLLVL.

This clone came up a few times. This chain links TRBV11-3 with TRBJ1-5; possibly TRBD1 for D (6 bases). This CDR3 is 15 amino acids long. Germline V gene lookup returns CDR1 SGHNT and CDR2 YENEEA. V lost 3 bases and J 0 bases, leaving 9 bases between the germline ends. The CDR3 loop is CASSFTGYSNQPQHF. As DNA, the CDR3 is TGTGCCAGCAGCTTTACAGGGTATAGCAATCAGCCCCAGCATTTT.

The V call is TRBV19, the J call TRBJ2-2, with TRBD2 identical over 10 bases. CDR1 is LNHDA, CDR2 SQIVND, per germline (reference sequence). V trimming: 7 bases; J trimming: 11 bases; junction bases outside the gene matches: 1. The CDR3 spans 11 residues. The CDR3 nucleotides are TGTGCCAGTACTAGCGGGAGCGAGCTGTTTTTT. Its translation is CASTSGSELFF.

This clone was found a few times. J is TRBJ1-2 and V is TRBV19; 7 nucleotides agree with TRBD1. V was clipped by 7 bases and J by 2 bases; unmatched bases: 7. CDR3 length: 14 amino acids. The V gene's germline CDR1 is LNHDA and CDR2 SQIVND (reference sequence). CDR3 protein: CASTASRGNYGYTF. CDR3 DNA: TGTGCCAGTACGGCCAGCAGGGGGAACTATGGCTACACCTTC.

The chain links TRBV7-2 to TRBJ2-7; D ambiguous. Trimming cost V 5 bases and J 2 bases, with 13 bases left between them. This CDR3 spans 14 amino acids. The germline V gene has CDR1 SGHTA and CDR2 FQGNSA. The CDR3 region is CASSVRLETYEQYF. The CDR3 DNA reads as TGTGCCAGCAGCGTTAGACTCGAAACCTACGAGCAGTACTTC.

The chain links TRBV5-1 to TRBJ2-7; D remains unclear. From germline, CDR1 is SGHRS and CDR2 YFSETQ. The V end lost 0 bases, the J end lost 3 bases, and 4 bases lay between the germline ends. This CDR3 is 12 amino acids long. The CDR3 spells CASSLVSYEQYF. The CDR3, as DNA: TGCGCCAGCAGCTTGGTTAGCTACGAGCAGTACTTC.

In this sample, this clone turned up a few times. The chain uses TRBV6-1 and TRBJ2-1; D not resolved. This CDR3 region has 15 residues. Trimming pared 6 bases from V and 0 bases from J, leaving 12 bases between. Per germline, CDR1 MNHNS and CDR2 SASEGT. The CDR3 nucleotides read TGTGCCAGCAGGGCCCTTAGGAGCTCCTACAATGAGCAGTTCTTC. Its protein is CASRALRSSYNEQFF.

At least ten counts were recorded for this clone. The CDR3 loop reads CASSLGGVTNEKLFF. The DNA of the CDR3 is TGTGCCAGCAGCTTAGGGGGGGTCACTAATGAAAAACTGTTTTTT. V and J are TRBV7-9 and TRBJ1-4; maybe TRBD1 (5 bases). The CDR3 loop spans 15 amino acids. V lost 1 base to trimming and J lost 2 bases, with 8 bases between them. The germline gives CDR1 SEHNR, CDR2 FQNEAQ (reference sequence).

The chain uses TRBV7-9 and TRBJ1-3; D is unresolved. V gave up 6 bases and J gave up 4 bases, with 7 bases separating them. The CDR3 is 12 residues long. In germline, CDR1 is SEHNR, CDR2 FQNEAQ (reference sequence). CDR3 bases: TGTGCCAGCAGGAGAGCAGGAAACACCATATATTTT. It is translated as CASRRAGNTIYF.

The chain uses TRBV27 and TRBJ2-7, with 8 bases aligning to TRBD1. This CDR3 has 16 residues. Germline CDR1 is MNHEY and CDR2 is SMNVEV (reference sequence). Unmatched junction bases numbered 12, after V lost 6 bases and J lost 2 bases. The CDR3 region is CASRTYPPTGAYEQYF. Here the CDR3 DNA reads TGTGCCAGCAGAACTTATCCGCCGACAGGGGCCTACGAGCAGTACTTC.

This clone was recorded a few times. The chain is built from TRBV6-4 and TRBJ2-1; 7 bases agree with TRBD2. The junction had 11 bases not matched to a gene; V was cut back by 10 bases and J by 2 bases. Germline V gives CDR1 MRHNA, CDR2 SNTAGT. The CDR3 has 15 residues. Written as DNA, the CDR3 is TGTGCCACCCACCAGCGGGGTTTTCCCTACAATGAGCAGTTCTTC. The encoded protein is CATHQRGFPYNEQFF.

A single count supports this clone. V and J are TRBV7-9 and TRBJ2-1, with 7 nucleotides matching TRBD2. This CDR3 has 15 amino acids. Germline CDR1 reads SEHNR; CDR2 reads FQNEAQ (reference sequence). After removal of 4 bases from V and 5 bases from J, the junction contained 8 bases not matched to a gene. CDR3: CASSSRYTSDNEQFF. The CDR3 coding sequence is TGTGCCAGCAGCTCAAGATATACTAGCGACAATGAGCAGTTCTTC.

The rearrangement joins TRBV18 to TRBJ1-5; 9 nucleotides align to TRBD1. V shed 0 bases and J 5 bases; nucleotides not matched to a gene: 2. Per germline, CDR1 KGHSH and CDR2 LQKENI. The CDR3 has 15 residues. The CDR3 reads CASSPPGTGHQPQHF. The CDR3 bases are TGTGCCAGCTCACCACCGGGGACAGGGCATCAGCCCCAGCATTTT. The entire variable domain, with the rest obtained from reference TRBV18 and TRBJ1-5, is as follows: NAGVMQNPRHLVRRRGQEARLRCSPMKGHSHVYWYRQLPEEGLKFMVYLQKENIIDESGMPKERFSAEFPKEGPSILRIQQVVRGDSAAYFCASSPPGTGHQPQHFGDGTRLSIL.

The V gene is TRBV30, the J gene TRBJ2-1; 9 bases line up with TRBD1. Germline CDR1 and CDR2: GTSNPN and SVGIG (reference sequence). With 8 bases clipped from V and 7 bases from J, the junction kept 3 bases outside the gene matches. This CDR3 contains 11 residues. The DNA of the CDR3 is TGTGCCGGGACAGGGAGGAATGAGCAGTTCTTC. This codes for CAGTGRNEQFF.

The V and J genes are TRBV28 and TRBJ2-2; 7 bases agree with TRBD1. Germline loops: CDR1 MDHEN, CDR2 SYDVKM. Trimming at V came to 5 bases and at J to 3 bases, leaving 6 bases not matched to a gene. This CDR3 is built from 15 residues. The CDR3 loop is CASSHAQGYTGELFF. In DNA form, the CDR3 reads TGTGCCAGCAGTCACGCACAGGGGTACACCGGGGAGCTGTTTTTT.